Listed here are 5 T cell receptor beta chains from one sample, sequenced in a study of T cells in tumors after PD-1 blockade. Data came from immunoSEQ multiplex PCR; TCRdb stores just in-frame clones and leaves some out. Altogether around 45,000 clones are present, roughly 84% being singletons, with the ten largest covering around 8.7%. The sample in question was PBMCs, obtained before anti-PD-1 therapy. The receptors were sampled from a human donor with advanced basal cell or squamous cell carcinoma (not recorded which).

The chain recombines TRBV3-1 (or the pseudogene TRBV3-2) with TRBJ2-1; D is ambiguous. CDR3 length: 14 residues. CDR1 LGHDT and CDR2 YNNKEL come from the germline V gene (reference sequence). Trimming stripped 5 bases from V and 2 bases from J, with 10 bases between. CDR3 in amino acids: CASSFRAAYNEQFF. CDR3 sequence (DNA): TGTGCCAGCAGCTTCCGGGCGGCCTACAATGAGCAGTTCTTC.

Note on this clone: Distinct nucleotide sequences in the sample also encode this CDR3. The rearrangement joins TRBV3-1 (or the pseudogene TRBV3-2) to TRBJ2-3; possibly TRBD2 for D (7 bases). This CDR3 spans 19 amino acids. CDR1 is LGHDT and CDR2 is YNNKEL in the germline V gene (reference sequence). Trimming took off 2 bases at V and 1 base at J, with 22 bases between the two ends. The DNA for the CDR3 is TGTGCCAGCAGCCAACTTTTCGGTCTGGGGGAGGGGGGCACAGATACGCAGTATTTT. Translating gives CASSQLFGLGEGGTDTQYF.

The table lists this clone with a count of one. CDR3 nucleotides: TGTGCCAGCAGCTTGTTGGGGACAGGGGGAAAAGAAGCTTTCTTT. Amino acid sequence: CASSLLGTGGKEAFF. J is TRBJ1-1 and V is TRBV5-6; 11 positions match TRBD1. The trim removed 1 base at V and 8 bases at J, leaving 7 bases unmatched. Per the germline V gene, CDR1 is SGHDT and CDR2 is YYEEEE. This CDR3 contains 15 residues.

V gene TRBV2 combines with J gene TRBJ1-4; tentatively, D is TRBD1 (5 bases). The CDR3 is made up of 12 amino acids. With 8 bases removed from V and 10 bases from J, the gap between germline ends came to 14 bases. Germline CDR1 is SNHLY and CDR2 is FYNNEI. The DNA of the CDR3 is TGTGCCAGCGGCAGGGACCTTGGAAAACTGTTTTTT. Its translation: CASGRDLGKLFF.

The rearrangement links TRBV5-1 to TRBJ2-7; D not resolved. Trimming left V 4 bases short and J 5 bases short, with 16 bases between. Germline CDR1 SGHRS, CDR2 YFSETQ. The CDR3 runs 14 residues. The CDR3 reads CASSPQVGGDEQYF. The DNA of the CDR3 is TGCGCCAGCAGCCCCCAGGTCGGCGGCGACGAGCAGTACTTC.